This T cell receptor beta chain originates from a study of blood T cells in healthy people across ages. Study observations and caveats: Compared with aged donors, long-lived donors showed fewer expanded clones, suggesting selection.

Together with a sample-barcoded 5' primer, a J-beta primer mix was included in a second PCR lasting about 7 to 12 cycles. MiXCR, applied by TCRdb to the 5' RACE reads, yields one record per CDR3 protein. The sample carries about 1 million distinct CDR3 sequences, 40% to 45% recorded once. Trimming removed 3 bases from V and 0 bases from J, with 13 bases in between. The germline V gene encodes CDR1 DFQATT and CDR2 SNEGSKA (reference sequence). The CDR3 sequence is 15 residues long. Note on this clonotype: The antigen is not known.

Healthy Caucasian individuals from Russia aged about 6 to 95 served as donors. Total RNA, at least 5.5 micrograms per sample, was extracted from PBMCs. Specimen: blood. This chain connects TRBV20-1 to TRBJ2-3; D possibly corresponds to TRBD1 (5 bases). The TCR originated in a woman aged 55-69 years in good health. In DNA, the CDR3 is TGCAGTGCTAGTAATACCAGGGCTAGCACAGATACGCAGTATTTT. It translates to CSASNTRASTDTQYF.